The clone carrying this TCR beta chain was counted once. The data derive from a study of blood T cell repertoires in COVID-19. About the research overall: Acute and convalescent COVID-19 specimens originated in the United States, Italy and Spain. PBMCs, B-cell-depleted T cells, or T cells were the source of the cDNA or gDNA that made up the material.

V trimming: 5 bases; J trimming: 8 bases; junction bases outside the gene matches: 14. CDR1 is MNHEY and CDR2 is SMNVEV in the germline V gene (reference sequence). The CDR3 runs 15 residues. Per the original methods: Amplified reference gene primers provided the basis for estimating nucleated cell counts. The method was immunoSEQ multiplex PCR; TCRdb's version includes in-frame clones alone and lacks a portion of them. The V and J calls and the clone size are those of that table, but D and trimming were determined from the DNA. The sample comprises approximately 140,000 clones, about 88% of which are singletons, and under 3% rests with the top ten.

What was sequenced was peripheral blood. The TCR sequence derives from a human donor with COVID-19, enrolled during active disease. The donor label of this sample is uncertain. This sequence joins TRBV27 and TRBJ1-2; 7 positions agree with TRBD1. Written as DNA, the CDR3 is TGTGCCAGCAGTAGGAGGGACAGTTCTGTATGGGGCTACACCTTC. As protein: CASSRRDSSVWGYTF.